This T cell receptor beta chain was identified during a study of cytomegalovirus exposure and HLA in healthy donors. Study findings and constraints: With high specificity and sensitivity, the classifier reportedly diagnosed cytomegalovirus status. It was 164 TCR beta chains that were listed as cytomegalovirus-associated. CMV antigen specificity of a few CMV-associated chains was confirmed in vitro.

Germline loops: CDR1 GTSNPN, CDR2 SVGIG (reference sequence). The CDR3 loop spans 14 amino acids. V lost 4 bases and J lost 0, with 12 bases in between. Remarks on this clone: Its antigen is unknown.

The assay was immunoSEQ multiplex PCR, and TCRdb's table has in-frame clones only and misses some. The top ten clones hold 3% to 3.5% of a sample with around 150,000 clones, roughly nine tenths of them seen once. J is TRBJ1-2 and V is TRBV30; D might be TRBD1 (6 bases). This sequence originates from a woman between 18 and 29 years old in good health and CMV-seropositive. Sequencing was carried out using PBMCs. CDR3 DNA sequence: TGTGCCTGGAATCGACAGGAGACTAACTATGGCTACACCTTC. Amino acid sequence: CAWNRQETNYGYTF. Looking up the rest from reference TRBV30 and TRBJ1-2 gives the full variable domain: SQTIHQWPATLVQPVGSPLSLECTVEGTSNPNLYWYRQAAGRGLQLLFYSVGIGQISSEVPQNLSASRPQDRQFILSSKKLLLSDSGFYLCAWNRQETNYGYTFGSGTRLTVV.